This entry features one T cell receptor beta chain sequence. Antigen: not known. This specimen comes from a study of shared clonotypes between healthy human individuals. Study in general: The study used three CD4 naive, three CD4 memory, two CD8 naive and one CD8 memory plate per donor.

TCRdb's copy holds only in-frame clones and misses some; the assay was immunoSEQ multiplex PCR. The data show about 320,000 clones, 87% seen once. Donors, without exception, were Caucasian adults residing in Nashville, Tennessee. V was trimmed by 6 bases and J by 1 base, leaving 9 bases between them. The CDR3 is made up of 14 amino acids. The germline gives CDR1 MNHEY, CDR2 SVGAGI. Study-wide results and limits: Clonotypes which were not shared had lower generation probabilities than clonotypes that all four donors shared.

This chain joins TRBV6-5 and TRBJ2-2; unclear D gene. The material sequenced was memory CD8+ T cells sorted from blood. Subset of the sample: CD45RO+ cells pooled with CCR7-negative TemRA cells. This sequence originates from a man between 18 and 35 years old in good health. CDR3 amino acids: CASRTDGNTGELFF. The CDR3 DNA sequence: TGTGCCAGCAGGACGGACGGGAACACCGGGGAGCTGTTTTTT.